Below, one TCR beta chain is given with its context. The clone's antigen remains unknown. One base away there is no much larger clone; base qualities are not given. The sample is drawn from a study of blood T cell repertoires in COVID-19 (dated by TCRdb to about 2020). With regard to the full study: The collaborator samples originated in the United States, Italy and Spain and spanned the acute and convalescent phases of COVID-19. The material from the prospective study consisted of cDNA or gDNA derived from T cells, B-cell-depleted T cells, or PBMCs. The dataset comprised deeply sampled blood TCRbeta repertoires from subjects exposed to, actively infected with, or recovered from COVID-19. The repertoires were made available in a free public database intended to serve as a resource for research on the immune response to SARS-CoV-2. Samples came from the ongoing ImmuneRACE study (first 160 participants) plus 1,254 subjects from 6 global collaborators. The sample metadata nearly always contained a de-identified subject ID, COVID-19 status, age in years and sex. HLA class I and class II types, where available, came from metadata supplied by the sample provider rather than from assay-based typing.

Study-wide findings and limitations: The amount of clinical and demographic metadata varied by source and participant and was provided uncurated.

One collaborating source in Seattle enrolled patients while the patients were actively infected and followed the patients over time throughout the course of disease. Each collaborating institution followed its own protocols to collect whole blood in K2EDTA tubes. Collaborator samples were shipped for TCRbeta analysis as frozen whole blood, isolated PBMCs, or DNA extracted from either sample type. TCRbeta CDR3 regions were amplified from genomic DNA by means of the immunoSEQ Assay, a bias-controlled multiplex PCR. In the source study's methods: Nucleated cell counts per sample were estimated from amplification of reference gene primers within the assay. To quantify the absolute abundance of each unique TCRbeta CDR3 rearrangement, sequence reads were collapsed and filtered. For each sample, productive Simpson clonality was calculated as the square root of Simpson's diversity index over productive rearrangements. In TCRdb, the immuneACCESS table is reduced to in-frame sequences with V and J assigned. These tables do not hold every clone; where another copy was compared, an unresolved V gene accounts for under half, and the others remain unexplained. V, J and clone size were drawn from that table, and D and trimming were deduced from the DNA. The sample has some 290,000 clones on record, nearly 90% of them singletons. The ten largest account for 11% of the sample.

CDR1 and CDR2, per the germline V gene, are SGHRS and YFSETQ. Trimming leaves V shorter by 0 bases and J shorter by 0 bases, with the junction holding 5 bases beyond the gene matches. Reading from cysteine to phenylalanine, the CDR3 counts 19 amino acids. Solely the CDR3 DNA is kept, with 57 bases framed from the first base. What was sequenced was peripheral blood. This TCR came from a woman in her 30s with COVID-19, enrolled during active disease. The V gene is TRBV5-1 and the J gene is TRBJ2-1; 14 nucleotides in the junction match TRBD2. The CDR3 reads as follows: CASSLERTSGGLSYNEQFF. The sequence in DNA is TGCGCCAGCAGCTTGGAACGGACTAGCGGGGGGCTCTCCTACAATGAGCAGTTCTTC.